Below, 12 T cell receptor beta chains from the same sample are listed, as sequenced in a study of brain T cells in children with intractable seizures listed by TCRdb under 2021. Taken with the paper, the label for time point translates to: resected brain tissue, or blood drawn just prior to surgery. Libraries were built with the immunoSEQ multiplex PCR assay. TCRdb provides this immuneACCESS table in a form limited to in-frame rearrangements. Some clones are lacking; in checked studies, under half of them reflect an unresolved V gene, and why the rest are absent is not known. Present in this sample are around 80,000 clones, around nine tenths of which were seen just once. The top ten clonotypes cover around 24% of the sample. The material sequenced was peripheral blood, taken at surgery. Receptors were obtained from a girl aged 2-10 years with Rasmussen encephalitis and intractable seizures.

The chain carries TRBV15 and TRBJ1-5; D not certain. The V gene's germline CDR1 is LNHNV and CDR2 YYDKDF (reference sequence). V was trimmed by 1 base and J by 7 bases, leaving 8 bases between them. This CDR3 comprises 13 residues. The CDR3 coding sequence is TGTGCCACCAGCAGAGGACCAGGACAGCCCCAGCATTTT. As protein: CATSRGPGQPQHF.

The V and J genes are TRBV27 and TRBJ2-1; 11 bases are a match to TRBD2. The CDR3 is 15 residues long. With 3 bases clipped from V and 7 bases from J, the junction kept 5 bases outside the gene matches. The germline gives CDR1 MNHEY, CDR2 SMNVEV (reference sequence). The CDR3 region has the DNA TGTGCCAGCAGTTTTCTAGCGGGAGGTACGAATGAGCAGTTCTTC. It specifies CASSFLAGGTNEQFF.

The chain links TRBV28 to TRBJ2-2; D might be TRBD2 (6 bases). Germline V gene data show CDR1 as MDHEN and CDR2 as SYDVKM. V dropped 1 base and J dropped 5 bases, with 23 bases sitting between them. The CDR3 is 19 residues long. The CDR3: CASSLFGGFRTFRTGELFF. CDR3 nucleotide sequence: TGTGCCAGCAGTTTATTTGGGGGGTTTAGGACATTTAGAACCGGGGAGCTGTTTTTT.

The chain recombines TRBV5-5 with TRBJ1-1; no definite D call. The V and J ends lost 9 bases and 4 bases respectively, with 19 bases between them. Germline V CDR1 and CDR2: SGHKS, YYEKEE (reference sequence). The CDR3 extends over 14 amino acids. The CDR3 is CATRLRERGTEAFF. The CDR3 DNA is TGTGCCACCAGATTACGGGAGCGAGGCACTGAAGCTTTCTTT.

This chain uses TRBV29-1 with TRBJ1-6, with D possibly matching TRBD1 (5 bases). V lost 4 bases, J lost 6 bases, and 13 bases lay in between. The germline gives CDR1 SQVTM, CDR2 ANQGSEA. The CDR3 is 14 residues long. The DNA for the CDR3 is TGCAGCGTTGTGGGTAAGGGGCCTAATTCACCCCTCCACTTT. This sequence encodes CSVVGKGPNSPLHF.

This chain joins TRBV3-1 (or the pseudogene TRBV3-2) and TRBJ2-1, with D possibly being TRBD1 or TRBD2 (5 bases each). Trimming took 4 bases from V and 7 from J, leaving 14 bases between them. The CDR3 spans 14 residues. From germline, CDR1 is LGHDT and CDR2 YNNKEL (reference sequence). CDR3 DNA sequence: TGTGCCAGCAGCCTCGGTGGGGGAGCGAATGAGCAGTTCTTC. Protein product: CASSLGGGANEQFF.

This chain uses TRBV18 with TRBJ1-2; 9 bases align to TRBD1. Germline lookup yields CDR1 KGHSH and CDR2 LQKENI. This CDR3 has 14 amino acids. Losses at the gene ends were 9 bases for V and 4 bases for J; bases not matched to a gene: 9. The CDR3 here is CASSRDRDTYGYTF. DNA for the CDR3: TGTGCCAGTTCCCGGGACAGGGACACCTATGGCTACACCTTC.

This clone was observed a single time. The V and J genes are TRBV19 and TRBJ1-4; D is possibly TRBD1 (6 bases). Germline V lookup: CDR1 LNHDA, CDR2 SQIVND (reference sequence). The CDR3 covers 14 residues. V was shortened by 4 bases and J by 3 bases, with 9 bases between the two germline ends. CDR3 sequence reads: CASSTTGSNEKLFF. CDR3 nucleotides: TGTGCCAGTAGTACGACAGGCTCTAATGAAAAACTGTTTTTT.

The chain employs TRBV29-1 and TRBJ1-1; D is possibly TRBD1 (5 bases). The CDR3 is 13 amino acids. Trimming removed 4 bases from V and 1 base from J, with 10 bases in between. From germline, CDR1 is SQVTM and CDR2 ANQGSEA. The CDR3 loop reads CSVGSGRNTEAFF. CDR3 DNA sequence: TGCAGCGTTGGATCGGGGCGGAACACTGAAGCTTTCTTT.

CDR3 in DNA: TGCGCCAGCAGCTTGGACAGGGCTGGCACTAATGAAAAACTGTTTTTT. It codes for CASSLDRAGTNEKLFF. The rearrangement links TRBV5-1 to TRBJ1-4; D possibly corresponds to TRBD1 (6 bases). The CDR3 spans 16 residues. V was pared by 0 bases and J by 2 bases, with 11 bases between. Germline V gene sequence: CDR1 SGHRS, CDR2 YFSETQ.

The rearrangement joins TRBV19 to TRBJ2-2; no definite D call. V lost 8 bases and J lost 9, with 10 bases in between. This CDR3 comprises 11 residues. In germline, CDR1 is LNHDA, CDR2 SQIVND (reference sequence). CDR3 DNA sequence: TGTGCCAGTCGACATGCCAGGGAGCTGTTTTTT. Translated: CASRHARELFF.

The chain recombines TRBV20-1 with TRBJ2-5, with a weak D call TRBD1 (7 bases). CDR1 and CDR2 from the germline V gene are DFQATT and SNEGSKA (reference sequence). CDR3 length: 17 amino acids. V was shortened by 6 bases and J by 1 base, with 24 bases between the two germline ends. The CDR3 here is CSASPDRAGILQETQYF. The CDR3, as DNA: TGCAGTGCCAGTCCCGACAGGGCGGGGATCCTCCAAGAGACCCAGTACTTC.